This is a list of T cell receptor beta chains from one sample in a study of metastatic and nonmetastatic thyroid tumors. TCRdb re-analyzed the PCR reads using MiXCR. The data hold about 28,000 clones, with 20% to 25% observed a single time. The sample taken for sequencing was blood. These receptors all stem from a female donor with papillary thyroid cancer or a benign thyroid nodule (not recorded which). Some clones in this sample may be carry-over from other donors' samples. Both conserved end residues are part of each CDR3. Fields, in order: CDR3 DNA, CDR3 protein, D gene, V gene, clone size, J gene. A D gene is named only where the DNA matches it firmly. Expanded clones are given a class, and other clones once, few, many or no size at all.

TGTGCCAGCACGCCCGAAATGGGAGAAAGAAACAATGAGCAGTTCTTC CASTPEMGERNNEQFF NA TRBV6-2/TRBV6-3 NA TRBJ2-1
TGTGCCAGCACGTCCAATATTCCGGGATCAGGCCCCTACGAGCAGTACTTC CASTSNIPGSGPYEQYF NA TRBV6-1 few TRBJ2-7
TGCAGTGCGCCTCGGGGGCGAGAGACCCAGTACTTC CSAPRGRETQYF NA TRBV20-1 NA TRBJ2-5
TGTGCCAGCAGCGTAGAAGGTAGCGGGACTTACGAGCAGTACTTC CASSVEGSGTYEQYF TRBD2 TRBV9 many TRBJ2-7
TGCGCCAGCAGTGAGCAGGTGAATTCACCCCTCCACTTT CASSEQVNSPLHF NA TRBV10-1 medium-sized TRBJ1-6
TGTGCCAGCAGCCCATCCCTGAACACCGGGGAGCTGTTTTTT CASSPSLNTGELFF NA TRBV28 few TRBJ2-2
TGTGCCTGGGCCCGAGGAGAGACCCAGTACTTC CAWARGETQYF NA TRBV30 many TRBJ2-5
TGTGCCAGCAGTCCCTACAGGGACTTCTCAGATACGCAGTATTTT CASSPYRDFSDTQYF NA TRBV28 many TRBJ2-3
TGTGCCAGTAGTATAGGACTAGCGGTGAATGAGCAGTTCTTC CASSIGLAVNEQFF TRBD2 TRBV19 NA TRBJ2-1
TGCGCCAGCAGCTTGGCACCATCAGAGAGGTACTTC CASSLAPSERYF NA TRBV5-1 once TRBJ2-7
TGCGCCAGCACATTTTGGGGGGGACAAGAGACCCAGTACTTC CASTFWGGQETQYF TRBD2 TRBV10-1 NA TRBJ2-5
TGTGCCAGCAGCCAAGAGAAGCAGCCCCAGCATTTT CASSQEKQPQHF NA TRBV4-2 many TRBJ1-5
TGCAGTGCTAGAAACAGGGGGGCCGGAGGAGAAAAACTGTTTTTT CSARNRGAGGEKLFF TRBD1 TRBV20-1 NA TRBJ1-4
TGTGCCAGCAGTTTATCGTGGACTAGCGGTCCCGAGAACAATGAGCAGTTCTTC CASSLSWTSGPENNEQFF TRBD2 TRBV27 NA TRBJ2-1
TGTGCCAGCAGCCAAGACGGAACATTGTACGGAGAGCAGTACTTC CASSQDGTLYGEQYF NA TRBV3-1 many TRBJ2-7